Below are 32 T cell receptor beta chains sequenced from a single sample in a study of tumor and adjacent non-tumor tissue in lung cancer. The template was RNA from unsorted bulk tissue. More than 3 cm separated this lung sample from the edge of the tumor. TCRbeta libraries were built with three rounds of nested PCR, modified from ARM-PCR. Each CDR3 protein is one row after TCRdb ran MiXCR on the multiplex PCR reads. The sample yields 100,000 or so distinct CDR3 sequences, roughly two thirds seen once. The sequencing input was distant non-tumor lung tissue. These receptors were taken from a man between 25 and 39 years old with non-small cell lung cancer.

On this clonotype: Mismatch with germline at one junction end may stem from a read error. The rearrangement links TRBV11-2 to TRBJ2-1; 11 nucleotides agree with TRBD2. The CDR3 runs to 16 residues. CDR1 and CDR2 (germline): SGHAT, FQNNGV. The CDR3 coding sequence is TGTGCCAGCTGCTTAGGCCCTAGCGGGAGGATGAATGAGCAGTTCTTC. Its translation: CASCLGPSGRMNEQFF.

With regard to this clonotype: One end of the junction varies from germline; a read error may be responsible. The chain combines TRBV11-2 with TRBJ2-1; D is unresolved. The germline V gene encodes CDR1 SGHAT and CDR2 FQNNGV. This CDR3 region has 15 residues. The CDR3 nucleotides read TGTGCCAGTAGGGCTTTTCGGAGATCCTACATTGAGCAATTCTTC. It codes for CASRAFRRSYIEQFF.

This clonotype has only a few counts. This rearrangement joins TRBV7-8 to TRBJ1-1; the match to TRBD1 covers 7 bases. This CDR3 spans 13 amino acids. Trimming removed 1 base from V and 7 bases from J; junction bases left unmatched: 3. Germline lookup yields CDR1 SGHVS and CDR2 FQNEAQ. In nucleotides, the CDR3 is TGTGCCAGCAGCTTAGACCGGGACAGTGAAGCTTTCTTT. It is translated as CASSLDRDSEAFF.

The V and J genes are TRBV7-2 and TRBJ1-5, with D perhaps matching TRBD1 (5 bases). There are 15 residues in the CDR3. CDR1 is SGHTA, CDR2 FQGNSA, per germline. Trimming shortened V by 1 base and J by 6 bases, and 13 bases separated the two germline ends. The CDR3 bases are TGTGCCAGCAGCTTAGAAGGTGGGGCCGTTCAGCCCCAGCATTTT. It codes for CASSLEGGAVQPQHF.

The table lists this clonotype with many counts. The V call is TRBV20-1, the J call TRBJ2-1, with a tentative D call TRBD2 (6 bases). The CDR3 extends over 14 amino acids. V was trimmed by 3 bases and J by 1 base, leaving 10 bases between them. CDR1 is DFQATT and CDR2 is SNEGSKA in the germline V gene (reference sequence). The DNA of the CDR3 is TGCAGTGCTAGCGGGAGTTGGTCCTACAATGAGCAGTTCTTC. Protein: CSASGSWSYNEQFF.

Note on this clonotype: An end of the junction differs from the germline gene, which may be a read error. This rearrangement joins TRBV7-9 to TRBJ2-1; TRBD1 matches 7 bases. The CDR3 has 15 amino acids. Germline V gene data show CDR1 as SEHNR and CDR2 as FQNEAQ (reference sequence). Written as DNA, the CDR3 is TGTGCCAGCAGCATTCGACAGGGAATAAACAATGAGCACTTCTTC. Residues: CASSIRQGINNEHFF.

Points on this clonotype: One junction end disagrees with the germline gene, perhaps due to a read error. This chain joins TRBV6-2 or TRBV6-3 and TRBJ2-2, with no clear D. This CDR3 is built from 14 residues. Germline CDR1 MNHEY, CDR2 SVGEGT. DNA for the CDR3: TGTGACAGCAGTTACTCGGCCGGGTCCGTGGAGCTGTTTTTT. It yields the protein CDSSYSAGSVELFF.

This clonotype has just a few counts. The chain joins TRBV11-2 to TRBJ2-1, with 9 positions matching TRBD2. V lost 11 bases to trimming and J lost 7 bases; unmatched junction nucleotides: 6. This CDR3 region has 12 residues. Germline V lookup: CDR1 SGHAT, CDR2 FQNNGV. This chain's CDR3 is CACETSGNEQFF. CDR3 bases: TGTGCCTGTGAGACTAGCGGTAATGAGCAGTTCTTC.

A word on this clonotype: A read error is likely, as this CDR3 ends without the conserved phenylalanine or tryptophan. The rearrangement uses TRBV20-1 and TRBJ2-1; 11 bases map to TRBD2. Germline CDR1 and CDR2: DFQATT and SNEGSKA (reference sequence). The CDR3 consists of 15 residues. The CDR3 reads CGARMTSGNIDEQFS. CDR3 in DNA: TGCGGTGCCAGGATGACTAGCGGGAATATCGATGAGCAGTTCTCC.

This clonotype came up many times. The CDR3 DNA follows: TGTGCCAGCAACCAAGCGGGGGGATCCGCAGATACGCAGTATTTT. Its translation: CASNQAGGSADTQYF. The chain carries TRBV5-4 and TRBJ2-3, with TRBD2 identical over 9 bases. J gave up 4 bases and V 6 bases, and 9 bases lay outside the gene matches. The germline CDR1 and CDR2 sequences are SGHNT and YYREEE (reference sequence). The CDR3 is 15 residues long.

As for this clonotype: A much larger clone lies one base from this, so it may be a read error. The chain has TRBV7-8 and TRBJ2-5, with 8 positions matching TRBD2. This CDR3 region has 16 residues. The germline V gene encodes CDR1 SGHVS and CDR2 FQNEAQ. Trimming removed 4 bases from V and 9 bases from J; junction bases left unmatched: 16. The CDR3 is CASSSFDRGLEESQYF. The CDR3 DNA sequence: TGTGCCAGCAGCTCCTTCGATCGGGGACTAGAGGAGTCCCAGTACTTC.

In regard to this clonotype: Without the conserved terminal phenylalanine or tryptophan, this CDR3 likely stems from a read error. This chain connects TRBV11-1 to TRBJ2-5; D uncertain. Germline V gives CDR1 SGHAT, CDR2 FQDESV (reference sequence). The length of the CDR3 is 14 residues. CDR3 nucleotide sequence: TGTGTCAGCAACTCCAACTTAAAACAAGAGACCCAGTACCTC. This translates into CVSNSNLKQETQYL.

Turning to this clonotype: Here the CDR3 omits its conserved ending phenylalanine or tryptophan, so a read error is the likely source. Because the CDR3's place on the DNA is in doubt, the DNA is left out and the CDR3 is given as listed by TCRdb. CDR3 in amino acids: CASSPRLAGGRVGELYL. The V and J genes are TRBV4-2 and TRBJ2-2; the D call TRBD2 from the table was never checked on the DNA. The germline V gene has CDR1 LGHNA and CDR2 YNFKEQ. The CDR3 contains 17 residues when both ends are counted.

This clonotype was picked up many times. The V gene is TRBV20-1, the J gene TRBJ2-1; TRBD1 matches at 9 bases. J was trimmed by 0 bases and V by 3 bases; bases with no gene match: 6. CDR3 length: 16 residues. Germline values: CDR1 DFQATT, CDR2 SNEGSKA (reference sequence). CDR3 residues: CSARGQGTSSYNEQFF. The CDR3 coding sequence is TGCAGTGCTAGGGGACAGGGAACGAGCTCCTACAATGAGCAGTTCTTC.

Ten or more counts support this clonotype. V gene TRBV12-3 or TRBV12-4 combines with J gene TRBJ1-4, with D possibly TRBD1 on 6 matching bases. The germline V and J ends were trimmed by 5 bases and 3 bases, with 13 bases remaining between them. The CDR3 covers 15 residues. The CDR3 DNA reads TGTGCCAGCAGTCAACAGGGCAGAGCTAATGAAAAACTGTTTTTT. This codes for CASSQQGRANEKLFF.

The genes are TRBV5-1 and TRBJ2-3, with TRBD2 matching over 10 bases. This CDR3 has 15 amino acids. Germline CDR1 and CDR2: SGHRS and YFSETQ. Trimming cost V 7 bases and J 2 bases; bases outside gene matches: 7. CDR3: CASGIGLADTDTQYF. In DNA, the CDR3 is TGCGCCAGCGGCATTGGACTAGCGGACACAGATACGCAGTATTTT.

On this clonotype: This CDR3 is missing its conserved last phenylalanine or tryptophan, likely due to a read error. V is TRBV20-1 and J is TRBJ2-2; 7 nucleotides align to TRBD2. Germline V gives CDR1 DFQATT, CDR2 SNEGSKA (reference sequence). The CDR3 sequence is 16 residues long. Unmatched junction bases numbered 6, after V lost 0 bases and J lost 2 bases. For the CDR3, the DNA is TGCAGTGCTAGAGATGAAAAGCGGGGTAACACCGGGGAGCTGTTTCAT. Translation: CSARDEKRGNTGELFH.

The chain carries TRBV7-2 and TRBJ2-2; the match to TRBD2 covers 11 bases. The length of the CDR3 is 15 residues. Germline CDR1 SGHTA, CDR2 FQGNSA. V trimming: 6 bases; J trimming: 7 bases; junction bases outside the gene matches: 7. CDR3 sequence (DNA): TGTGCCAGCAGAACGACTAGCGGGGTGATCGGGGAGCTGTTTTTT. This codes for CASRTTSGVIGELFF.

This clonotype turned up a few times. Since a much larger clone is just one base distant, this may be a read error. The chain joins TRBV20-1 to TRBJ2-1; D is tentatively TRBD1 or TRBD2 (6 bases each). Trimming left V 3 bases short and J 9 bases short, with 21 bases between. This CDR3 comprises 15 residues. From germline, CDR1 is DFQATT and CDR2 SNEGSKA (reference sequence). The CDR3 DNA reads as TGCAGTGCTAGTATGGGGGGCCAAGGAGGGTGTGAGCAGTTCTTC. Encoded protein: CSASMGGQGGCEQFF.

This clonotype was seen a few times. This chain links TRBV30 with TRBJ2-1, with a weak D call TRBD1 (5 bases). The V end was cut by 5 bases, the J end by 2 bases, with 10 bases between. CDR1 and CDR2 from the germline V gene are GTSNPN and SVGIG (reference sequence). The CDR3 runs to 13 residues. This CDR3 reads CAWAADTYNEQFF. CDR3 in DNA: TGTGCCTGGGCGGCGGACACCTACAATGAGCAGTTCTTC.

As for this clonotype: A read error may be the cause here, since a much bigger clone is one base away. The V and J genes are TRBV20-1 and TRBJ1-2, with 9 bases matching TRBD1. This CDR3 contains 14 residues. Germline CDR1 DFQATT, CDR2 SNEGSKA (reference sequence). In nucleotides, the CDR3 is TGCGGTGCTAGCCTGGGACAGGGCTATGGCGGCTACACCTTC. Protein sequence: CGASLGQGYGGYTF.

This chain uses TRBV11-3 with TRBJ1-1; D is unresolved. The CDR3 covers 15 residues. The ends were cut back, 1 base at V and 5 bases at J, with 14 bases in the middle. Germline CDR1 SGHNT, CDR2 YENEEA. The CDR3 spells CASSLVTSMSTEAFF. CDR3 DNA: TGTGCCAGCAGCTTAGTAACCAGCATGAGTACTGAAGCTTTCTTT. Full variable domain (remainder filled in from reference TRBV11-3 and TRBJ1-1): EAGVVQSPRYKIIEKKQPVAFWCNPISGHNTLYWYLQNLGQGPELLIRYENEEAVDDSQLPKDRFSAERLKGVDSTLKIQPAELGDSAVYLCASSLVTSMSTEAFFGQGTRLTVV.

This clonotype was counted only a few times. It may be a read error: a sequence one base away is much more abundant. This chain connects TRBV20-1 to TRBJ2-3; TRBD2 matches at 13 bases. V trimming: 5 bases; J trimming: 2 bases; junction bases outside the gene matches: 4. Germline CDR1 reads DFQATT; CDR2 reads SNEGSKA (reference sequence). This CDR3 has 15 amino acids. CDR3 in amino acids: CSAHGTSGDTDTQYF. In DNA, the CDR3 is TGCAGTGCTCACGGGACTAGCGGGGACACAGATACGCAGTATTTT.

For this clonotype: Sequence at one end of the junction differs from germline and may be a read error. This rearrangement joins TRBV11-3 to TRBJ2-3; possible D gene TRBD1, 6 bases. Looked up from germline, CDR1 is SGHNT and CDR2 is YENEEA. CDR3 length: 15 amino acids. Written as DNA, the CDR3 is TGTGCCGGCAGCTCGGGACACGGTTACACAGATACGCAGTATTTT. Residues: CAGSSGHGYTDTQYF. The whole variable domain, remainder taken from reference TRBV11-3 and TRBJ2-3, is EAGVVQSPRYKIIEKKQPVAFWCNPISGHNTLYWYLQNLGQGPELLIRYENEEAVDDSQLPKDRFSAERLKGVDSTLKIQPAELGDSAVYLCAGSSGHGYTDTQYFGPGTRLTVL.

This clonotype was seen at least ten times. The chain couples TRBV5-6 to TRBJ1-5; 8 nucleotides agree with TRBD1. The germline CDR1 and CDR2 sequences are SGHDT and YYEEEE. This CDR3 region has 16 residues. The junction had 7 bases not matched to a gene; V was cut back by 4 bases and J by 1 base. The chain's CDR3 is CASSEGTGGSNQPQHF. For the CDR3, the DNA is TGTGCCAGCAGCGAAGGGACAGGTGGAAGCAATCAGCCCCAGCATTTT.

Points on this clonotype: Relative to the germline gene, one junction end is altered; a read error may explain this. V and J are TRBV11-2 and TRBJ1-6; no firm D call. This CDR3 spans 14 amino acids. From germline, CDR1 is SGHAT and CDR2 FQNNGV. The CDR3 spells CASGANSGNSLLHF. The DNA of the CDR3 is TGTGCCAGCGGAGCCAACAGCGGGAATTCACTCCTCCACTTC. Together with reference TRBV11-2 and TRBJ1-6, the CDR3 gives the full variable domain: EAGVAQSPRYKIIEKRQSVAFWCNPISGHATLYWYQQILGQGPKLLIQFQNNGVVDDSQLPKDRFSAERLKGVDSTLKIQPAKLEDSAVYLCASGANSGNSLLHFGNGTRLTVT.

There are many counts of this clonotype. The rearrangement joins TRBV20-1 to TRBJ1-3; 8 bases are a match to TRBD1. From germline, CDR1 is DFQATT and CDR2 SNEGSKA (reference sequence). Trimming at V came to 1 base and at J to 4 bases, leaving 3 bases not matched to a gene. This CDR3 contains 14 residues. Here the CDR3 reads CSARAGGLGNTIYF. CDR3 nucleotides: TGCAGTGCTAGAGCAGGGGGCCTCGGAAACACCATATATTTT.

With regard to this clonotype: One junction end does not reproduce the germline sequence, and a read error may be involved. The rearrangement joins TRBV20-1 to TRBJ1-5; 7 bases fit TRBD1. The germline V gene has CDR1 DFQATT and CDR2 SNEGSKA (reference sequence). CDR3 size: 14 residues. CDR3 nucleotides: TGCAGTGTCTCGCCCGGGACAGTAAGTCAGCCCCAACATTTT. Protein product: CSVSPGTVSQPQHF.

A word on this clonotype: The conserved final phenylalanine or tryptophan is absent from the CDR3, which likely points to a read error. This chain connects TRBV29-1 to TRBJ2-7; D is uncertain. V lost 5 bases to trimming and J lost 6 bases, with 11 bases between them. This CDR3 has 11 amino acids. Germline V lookup: CDR1 SQVTM, CDR2 ANQGSEA. CDR3 nucleotide sequence: TGCAGCGTTCACAGTTCCGGCGAGCAGTACCTC. Translation gives CSVHSSGEQYL.

This clonotype was counted a few times. A much bigger clone sits one base away, suggesting this may be a read error. The gene calls are TRBV20-1 and TRBJ2-7; 11 bases agree with TRBD1. V shed 7 bases and J 2 bases; nucleotides not matched to a gene: 4. This CDR3 has 13 residues. Germline V gene lookup returns CDR1 DFQATT and CDR2 SNEGSKA (reference sequence). The CDR3, as DNA: TGCAGTGGGGACAGGGGGGGCACCTACGAGCAGTACTTC. This sequence encodes CSGDRGGTYEQYF.

As concerns this clonotype: Germline and junction disagree at one end, which may indicate a read error. The chain is built from TRBV11-2 and TRBJ1-1; no clear D gene. The CDR3 has 13 residues. Germline CDR1 SGHAT, CDR2 FQNNGV. CDR3 in DNA: TGTGCCAGCATCTTAGTAGTAAGCACTGAAGCTTTCTTT. Translation: CASILVVSTEAFF.

As to this clonotype: With a much larger clone just one base away, this may be a read error. The genes are TRBV12-3 or TRBV12-4 and TRBJ1-2; D gene ambiguous. V dropped 5 bases and J dropped 2 bases, with 15 bases sitting between them. This CDR3 region has 15 residues. The CDR3 spells CASSTFRIGNYGYTF. DNA of the CDR3: TGTGCCAGCAGTACTTTCCGGATCGGCAACTATGGCTACACCTTC.